Shown below are 28 T cell receptor beta chains from a single sample sequenced in a study of patients and donors after allogeneic stem cell transplantation. A single record per CDR3 protein comes from TCRdb applying MiXCR to the RT-PCR reads. The table lists more than 55,000 distinct CDR3 sequences, roughly 14% of them singletons. Material for sequencing was blood, either unsorted or a sorted T cell fraction (not recorded which). The receptors were sampled from a human donor who was either an allogeneic HSCT recipient or a stem cell or donor lymphocyte infusion donor (not recorded which). It is not recorded whose cells these are; they may come from a transplant donor.

The gene calls are TRBV7-8 and TRBJ2-2; the match to TRBD1 covers 9 bases. From germline, CDR1 is SGHVS and CDR2 FQNEAQ. This CDR3 has 17 amino acids. With V trimmed by 1 base and J by 1 base, 4 bases remained unmatched. DNA of the CDR3: TGTGCCAGCAGCTTAGATCCGGGACAGGGGAACACCGGGGAGCTGTTTTTT. It codes for CASSLDPGQGNTGELFF.

This clonotype was picked up a small number of times. This chain joins TRBV20-1 and TRBJ2-4; no clear D gene. The CDR3 consists of 15 residues. The germline V gene has CDR1 DFQATT and CDR2 SNEGSKA (reference sequence). Trimming shortened V by 3 bases and J by 0 bases, and 12 bases separated the two germline ends. The CDR3 DNA reads TGCAGTGCTAGTCTCCCCCGACTAGCCAAAAACATTCAGTACTTC. Protein product: CSASLPRLAKNIQYF.

J is TRBJ2-5 and V is TRBV12-3 or TRBV12-4, with TRBD2 matching over 10 bases. The CDR3 covers 17 residues. V gave up 5 bases and J gave up 5 bases; unmatched junction bases: 14. The CDR3 DNA reads as TGTGCCAGCAGTCGCCCAGGTAGCGGGAGGATTAAGGAGACCCAGTACTTC. It translates to CASSRPGSGRIKETQYF.

The chain employs TRBV14 and TRBJ1-5; D is perhaps TRBD1 (6 bases). The CDR3 length is 12 residues. Looked up from germline, CDR1 is SGHDN and CDR2 is FVKESK. V was trimmed by 3 bases and J by 9 bases, leaving 9 bases between them. CDR3 in DNA: TGTGCCAGCAGCCAGGACAGCCGGCCCCAGCATTTT. Amino acid sequence: CASSQDSRPQHF.

This chain uses TRBV12-3 or TRBV12-4 with TRBJ1-5, with D possibly matching TRBD1 (5 bases). V was shortened by 7 bases and J by 2 bases, with 21 bases between the two germline ends. The CDR3 is made up of 17 amino acids. The CDR3 nucleotides read TGTGCCAGCACCCTAGGGGTGGGAACCCGGGGCAATCAGCCCCAGCATTTT. Residues: CASTLGVGTRGNQPQHF.

There are many counts of this clonotype. The chain employs TRBV29-1 and TRBJ1-1, with D unresolved. Trimming pared 4 bases from V and 0 bases from J, leaving 6 bases between. The CDR3 extends over 12 amino acids. The germline V gene encodes CDR1 SQVTM and CDR2 ANQGSEA. The CDR3 loop reads CSVVTLNTEAFF. The DNA of the CDR3 is TGCAGCGTTGTAACACTGAACACTGAAGCTTTCTTT. Full variable domain (rest looked up from reference TRBV29-1 and TRBJ1-1): SAVISQKPSRDICQRGTSLTIQCQVDSQVTMMFWYRQQPGQSLTLIATANQGSEATYESGFVIDKFPISRPNLTFSTLTVSNMSPEDSSIYLCSVVTLNTEAFFGQGTRLTVV.

This chain links TRBV12-3 or TRBV12-4 with TRBJ2-1; the D is unclear. This CDR3 is built from 13 residues. V lost 2 bases to trimming and J lost 5 bases, with 7 bases between them. Written as DNA, the CDR3 is TGTGCCAGCAGTTTAACCCGAAACAATGAGCAGTTCTTC. Protein: CASSLTRNNEQFF.

The chain uses TRBV11-1 and TRBJ2-1; possibly TRBD1 or TRBD2 for D (5 bases each). CDR1 and CDR2 (germline): SGHAT, FQDESV (reference sequence). This CDR3 has 15 residues. V lost 6 bases and J lost 4, with 16 bases in between. The DNA for the CDR3 is TGTGCCAGCAGACCTTCCACCGGGGCATACAATGAGCAGTTCTTC. Protein: CASRPSTGAYNEQFF.

The V gene is TRBV27, the J gene TRBJ1-2, with D uncertain. Germline V gene sequence: CDR1 MNHEY, CDR2 SMNVEV (reference sequence). V dropped 2 bases and J dropped 0 bases, with 7 bases sitting between them. CDR3 length equals 14 residues. The CDR3, as DNA: TGTGCCAGCAGTTTACAAGGGACTAACTATGGCTACACCTTC. This gives the protein CASSLQGTNYGYTF.

This clonotype has a handful of counts. J is TRBJ2-3 and V is TRBV7-3; the D gene is possibly TRBD1 (6 bases). The CDR3 length is 17 residues. Deletions cut 5 bases from V and 3 bases from J, with 21 bases between. The germline gives CDR1 SGHTA, CDR2 FQGTGA. CDR3 bases: TGTGCCAGCAGCCCATCGACCGGGACAAAGGCGACAGATACGCAGTATTTT. Protein product: CASSPSTGTKATDTQYF.

This clonotype has more than one count but fewer than ten. This chain uses TRBV6-6 with TRBJ1-2, with unresolved D. The CDR3 is 12 residues long. The V gene's germline CDR1 is MNHNY and CDR2 SVGAGI (reference sequence). V lost 7 bases, J lost 2 bases, and 8 bases lay in between. DNA for the CDR3: TGTGCCAGCACGTGGCAAAACTATGGCTACACCTTC. It encodes CASTWQNYGYTF.

This clonotype was recorded a few times. V and J are TRBV20-1 and TRBJ2-7; D tentatively reads TRBD1 or TRBD2 (5 bases each). The CDR3 spans 15 residues. Trimming pared 5 bases from V and 6 bases from J, leaving 23 bases between. Germline V lookup: CDR1 DFQATT, CDR2 SNEGSKA (reference sequence). Here the CDR3 reads CSAPSTGTPGGEQYF. The CDR3 DNA reads as TGCAGTGCTCCTTCTACCGGGACCCCAGGCGGCGAGCAGTACTTC.

The genes are TRBV6-2 or TRBV6-3 and TRBJ2-1; the match to TRBD2 covers 13 bases. The germline V gene encodes CDR1 MNHEY and CDR2 SVGEGT. The junction had 12 bases not matched to a gene; V was cut back by 7 bases and J by 15 bases. CDR3 length: 14 residues. The CDR3 protein is CASKDGLAGVSGFF. The CDR3 DNA reads TGTGCCAGCAAAGACGGACTAGCGGGAGTCTCCGGGTTCTTC.

This clonotype was counted many times. This rearrangement joins TRBV6-5 to TRBJ2-1; 7 bases are a match to TRBD1. This CDR3 comprises 15 residues. CDR1 and CDR2 (germline): MNHEY, SVGAGI. V was clipped by 1 base and J by 2 bases; unmatched bases: 2. The CDR3 loop reads CASSYYRGPYNEQFF. The CDR3, as DNA: TGTGCCAGCAGTTACTACAGGGGCCCCTACAATGAGCAGTTCTTC.

J is TRBJ2-1 and V is TRBV7-9; no clear D. The CDR3 has 15 amino acids. V was clipped by 7 bases and J by 5 bases, with 18 bases between them. Germline CDR1 SEHNR, CDR2 FQNEAQ (reference sequence). CDR3 DNA sequence: TGTGCCAGCACCCCCCCAAGCCGGACCAACAATGAGCAGTTCTTC. As protein: CASTPPSRTNNEQFF.

This clonotype was counted a few times. The rearrangement joins TRBV9 to TRBJ2-5; D is perhaps TRBD1 (5 bases). The CDR3 has 15 residues. Germline values: CDR1 SGDLS, CDR2 YYNGEE. The V end lost 2 bases, the J end lost 6 bases, and 17 bases lay between the germline ends. CDR3 in DNA: TGTGCCAGCAGCGTTAAGACAGACCTAGGTCAGACCCAGTACTTC. Its translation: CASSVKTDLGQTQYF.

This clonotype was counted at least ten times. The V call is TRBV12-3 or TRBV12-4, the J call TRBJ2-7; 7 bases agree with TRBD1. The CDR3 is 14 residues long. The J segment lost 3 bases and the V segment lost 3 bases, leaving 5 bases of the junction unmatched. The CDR3 DNA sequence: TGTGCCAGCAGTTTTAGGGGACAGCTCTACGAGCAGTACTTC. The encoded protein is CASSFRGQLYEQYF.

CDR3 sequence: CASSNLSVTKTQYF. The CDR3 nucleotides read TGCGCCAGCAGCAATCTTAGCGTGACGAAGACCCAGTACTTC. V usage is TRBV5-1 and J usage is TRBJ2-5, with D possibly being TRBD2 (5 bases). The CDR3 runs to 14 residues. Germline CDR1 is SGHRS and CDR2 is YFSETQ. V was shortened by 4 bases and J by 6 bases, with 16 bases between the two germline ends. Based on the CDR3 plus reference TRBV5-1 and TRBJ2-5, the full variable domain is KAGVTQTPRYLIKTRGQQVTLSCSPISGHRSVSWYQQTPGQGLQFLFEYFSETQRNKGNFPGRFSGRQFSNSRSEMNVSTLELGDSALYLCASSNLSVTKTQYFGPGTRLLVL.

The chain uses TRBV9 and TRBJ2-5; D possibly uses TRBD1 or TRBD2 (5 bases each). Germline V gene data show CDR1 as SGDLS and CDR2 as YYNGEE. The CDR3 totals 16 residues. V was trimmed by 3 bases and J by 0 bases, leaving 15 bases between them. The CDR3 sequence is CASSAGLGEYQETQYF. In DNA, the CDR3 is TGTGCCAGCAGCGCGGGATTGGGGGAGTACCAAGAGACCCAGTACTTC.

This clonotype was recorded many times. In DNA, the CDR3 is TGCGCCAGCAGCTGGGCGGGAACTCGGGGTAATGAGCAGTTCTTC. Its translation is CASSWAGTRGNEQFF. The gene calls are TRBV5-1 and TRBJ2-1; possible D gene TRBD2, 6 bases. The germline V gene has CDR1 SGHRS and CDR2 YFSETQ. V was pared by 3 bases and J by 7 bases, with 17 bases between. CDR3 length: 15 amino acids.

In this sample, this clonotype turned up a few times. The gene calls are TRBV12-5 and TRBJ2-3; TRBD1 is a possible D gene (6 bases). The length of the CDR3 is 15 residues. V was cut by 0 bases and J by 4 bases, with 11 bases left in between. The germline V gene has CDR1 LGHNT and CDR2 FRNRAP. The CDR3 here is CASGLVQGWADTQYF. In DNA, the CDR3 is TGTGCTAGTGGTTTGGTGCAGGGGTGGGCAGATACGCAGTATTTT.

V usage is TRBV12-3 or TRBV12-4 and J usage is TRBJ2-1; 14 positions match TRBD2. This CDR3 spans 19 amino acids. V lost 7 bases and J lost 8; bases outside the gene matches: 19. In DNA form, the CDR3 reads TGTGCCAGCACCCCGGGACTAGCGGGAGCCGGTATAACTTGGGATGAGCAGTTCTTC. It encodes CASTPGLAGAGITWDEQFF.

This clonotype came up many times. The V call is TRBV15, the J call TRBJ2-7, with 7 bases fitting TRBD2. The CDR3 contains 17 residues. The trim removed 0 bases at V and 0 bases at J, leaving 8 bases unmatched. Germline loops: CDR1 LNHNV, CDR2 YYDKDF (reference sequence). CDR3 sequence: CATSRDKASGNSYEQYF. In DNA, the CDR3 is TGTGCCACCAGCAGAGATAAGGCTAGCGGAAACTCCTACGAGCAGTACTTC.

The genes are TRBV27 and TRBJ2-5; 9 bases map to TRBD1. The trim removed 0 bases at V and 0 bases at J, leaving 11 bases unmatched. The CDR3 has 19 residues. Germline CDR1 is MNHEY and CDR2 is SMNVEV (reference sequence). The CDR3 DNA is TGTGCCAGCAGTTTATCGGGACAGGGACCAGCCCTGTACCAAGAGACCCAGTACTTC. It encodes CASSLSGQGPALYQETQYF.

This clonotype has at least ten counts. The CDR3 protein is CASSLWTGTTEAFF. The CDR3 DNA follows: TGTGCCAGCAGCTTGTGGACAGGGACCACTGAAGCTTTCTTT. V is TRBV5-5 and J is TRBJ1-1; 8 bases are shared with TRBD1. Germline CDR1 reads SGHKS; CDR2 reads YYEKEE (reference sequence). The CDR3 runs 14 residues. J gave up 4 bases and V 1 base, and 3 bases lay outside the gene matches.

This clonotype showed up many times. The chain carries TRBV6-5 and TRBJ1-4; D may be TRBD1 (6 bases). Between the trimmed V and J ends, which lost 8 bases and 8 bases, there was a span of 15 bases. This CDR3 has 13 residues. Germline V lookup: CDR1 MNHEY, CDR2 SVGAGI. Here the CDR3 reads CASSRQEGEKLFF. For the CDR3, the DNA is TGTGCCAGCTCGCGACAGGAGGGAGAAAAACTGTTTTTT.

This clonotype has only a few counts. The CDR3 loop is CASNLNTGELFF. CDR3 nucleotide sequence: TGTGCCAGCAATCTAAACACCGGGGAGCTGTTTTTT. This sequence joins TRBV12-3 or TRBV12-4 and TRBJ2-2; no firm D call. The CDR3 extends over 12 amino acids. Trimming removed 7 bases at V and 2 bases at J, with 5 bases between.

The sample holds a few counts of this clonotype. CDR3 in DNA: TGTGCCAGCAGCTTAGTACGGGAAGACAACAATGAGCAGTTCTTC. The encoded protein is CASSLVREDNNEQFF. This chain connects TRBV7-9 to TRBJ2-1; TRBD2 is a possible D gene (5 bases). The CDR3 length is 15 residues. Trimming cost V 1 base and J 5 bases, with 12 bases left between them. The V gene's germline CDR1 is SEHNR and CDR2 FQNEAQ (reference sequence).